This entry concerns a single T cell receptor beta chain. The entry originates in a study of T cell responses to AZD1222 COVID-19 vaccine. TCRdb's table, derived via immunoSEQ multiplex PCR, lists solely in-frame clones and lacks some. The sample shows 90,000 to 150,000 clones, more than 75% of them seen only once. The TCR originated in an adult in good health. The sequenced sample was peripheral blood, obtained on day 0 of AZD1222 vaccination.

In nucleotides, the CDR3 is TGTGCCAGCAGCTTGGGACAGGGGGCCGGTGAAGCTTTCTTT. It codes for CASSLGQGAGEAFF. The chain is built from TRBV11-3 and TRBJ1-1, with 12 bases that match TRBD1. After removal of 3 bases from V and 7 bases from J, the junction contained 3 bases not matched to a gene. In germline, CDR1 is SGHNT, CDR2 YENEEA. This CDR3 region has 14 residues.